Listed here are 7 T cell receptor beta chains from one sample, sequenced in a study of blood T cells in healthy people across ages. For the second PCR, which ran for roughly 6 to 11 cycles, a sample-barcoded 5' primer and a J-beta primer mix were used. Each CDR3 protein is one row after TCRdb ran MiXCR on the 5' RACE reads. The table includes approximately 800,000 distinct CDR3 sequences, around 25% detected once. This sample was shared with a second study, whose subject was T cells of mothers and their children.

Source material: blood. The receptors derive from a boy aged 5-17 years in good health.

This clonotype has only a few counts. The chain uses TRBV7-3 and TRBJ1-1; D is unclear. This CDR3 contains 14 residues. V lost 4 bases and J 1 base, leaving 10 bases between the germline ends. Germline V gene data show CDR1 as SGHTA and CDR2 as FQGTGA. Here the CDR3 reads CASSSTAENTEAFF. The CDR3 DNA is TGTGCCAGCAGCTCCACGGCGGAGAACACTGAAGCTTTCTTT. The full variable domain, rest sourced from reference TRBV7-3 and TRBJ1-1, is GAGVSQTPSNKVTEKGKYVELRCDPISGHTALYWYRQSLGQGPEFLIYFQGTGAADDSGLPNDRFFAVRPEGSVSTLKIQRTERGDSAVYLCASSSTAENTEAFFGQGTRLTVV.

About this clonotype: One end of the junction fails to match germline, which may point to a read error. The chain joins TRBV20-1 to TRBJ1-6; 7 bases fit TRBD1. There are 17 residues in the CDR3. Germline lookup yields CDR1 DFQATT and CDR2 SNEGSKA (reference sequence). The CDR3 loop reads CSARATDRASYNSPLRF. The CDR3 DNA sequence: TGCAGTGCTAGAGCTACCGACAGGGCCTCCTATAATTCACCCCTCCGCTTT.

The table lists this clonotype with a few counts. The chain employs TRBV7-2 and TRBJ2-1; 10 bases match TRBD2. The J segment lost 7 bases and the V segment lost 2 bases, leaving 5 bases of the junction unmatched. The CDR3 extends over 15 amino acids. In germline, CDR1 is SGHTA, CDR2 FQGNSA. CDR3 DNA: TGTGCCAGCAGCTTATGGTCTAGCGGGAGAAATGAGCAGTTCTTC. Amino acids: CASSLWSSGRNEQFF.

V and J are TRBV6-5 and TRBJ2-7; a weak D match, TRBD1 (6 bases). Trimming removed 5 bases from V and 6 bases from J, with 17 bases in between. Germline CDR1 reads MNHEY; CDR2 reads SVGAGI. This CDR3 is built from 14 residues. The CDR3, as DNA: TGTGCCAGCAGTCCCGAGGGGGTGGCCTCCGAGCAGTACTTC. This codes for CASSPEGVASEQYF.

V usage is TRBV6-5 and J usage is TRBJ1-1; D might be TRBD1 (5 bases). The germline CDR1 and CDR2 sequences are MNHEY and SVGAGI. The CDR3 extends over 16 amino acids. Trimming left V 0 bases short and J 1 base short, with 12 bases between. CDR3 region: CASSYSGVWANTEAFF. CDR3 in DNA: TGTGCCAGCAGTTACTCAGGGGTTTGGGCGAACACTGAAGCTTTCTTT.

J is TRBJ2-7 and V is TRBV19; a possible D gene is TRBD1 (6 bases). The CDR3 is 13 amino acids. Germline CDR1 LNHDA, CDR2 SQIVND (reference sequence). V lost 3 bases and J 2 bases, leaving 8 bases between the germline ends. The CDR3 sequence: CASSIRDTYEQYF. CDR3 DNA: TGTGCCAGTAGTATCCGGGACACCTACGAGCAGTACTTC.

This clonotype was found a few times. This chain joins TRBV5-1 and TRBJ2-2, with unresolved D. V shed 2 bases and J shed 7 bases, with 3 bases lying between them. There are 11 residues in the CDR3. Germline assignment: CDR1 SGHRS and CDR2 YFSETQ. The CDR3 nucleotides read TGCGCCAGCAGCTTAATCGGGGAGCTGTTTTTT. It yields the protein CASSLIGELFF.